This T cell receptor beta chain was sequenced for a study of T-cell reconstitution after alpha-beta-depleted transplantation in children. This clonotype was detected many times. Germline CDR1 is LGHDT and CDR2 is YNNKEL (reference sequence). The V and J ends lost 3 bases and 4 bases respectively, with 13 bases between them. CDR3 size: 14 residues. The library targeted TCRbeta and was prepared with unique molecular identifiers. TCRdb re-called the PCR reads through MiXCR, storing one row per CDR3 protein. The sample shows some 200,000 distinct CDR3 sequences, 9% to 10% of them seen only once. The clonotype comes from a human donor who donated a stem cell graft to a child with SCID. The material sequenced was PBMCs from the stem cell graft donor, taken from the stem cell graft. The chain joins TRBV3-1 to TRBJ2-7; TRBD1 might be the D (6 bases). The CDR3 sequence: CASSQGRTAYEQYF. CDR3 in DNA: TGTGCCAGCAGCCAGGGTCGGACAGCGTACGAGCAGTACTTC.